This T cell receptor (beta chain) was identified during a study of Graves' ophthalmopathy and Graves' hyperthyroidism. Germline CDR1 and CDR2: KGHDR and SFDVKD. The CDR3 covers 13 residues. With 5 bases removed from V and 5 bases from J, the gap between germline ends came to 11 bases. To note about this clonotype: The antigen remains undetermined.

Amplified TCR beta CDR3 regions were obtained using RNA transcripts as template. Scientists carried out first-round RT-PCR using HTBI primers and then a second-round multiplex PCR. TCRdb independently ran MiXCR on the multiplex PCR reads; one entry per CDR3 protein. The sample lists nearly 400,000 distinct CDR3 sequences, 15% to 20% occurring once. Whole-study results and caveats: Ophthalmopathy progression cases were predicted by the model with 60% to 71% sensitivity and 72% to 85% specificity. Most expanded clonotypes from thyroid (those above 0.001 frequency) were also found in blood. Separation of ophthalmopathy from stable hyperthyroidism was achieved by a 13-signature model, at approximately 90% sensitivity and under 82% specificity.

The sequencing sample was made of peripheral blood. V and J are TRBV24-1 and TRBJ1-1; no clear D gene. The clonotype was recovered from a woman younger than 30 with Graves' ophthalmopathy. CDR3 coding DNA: TGTGCCACCAGTGCCACTATAGGGACTGAAGCTTTCTTT. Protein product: CATSATIGTEAFF.